The next 27 T cell receptor beta chains were all read from a single sample in a study of blood T cell repertoires in COVID-19. Profiling relied on immunoSEQ multiplex PCR, and the TCRdb table lists in-frame clones only, not all of them. This table holds over 100,000 clones, less than 90% found once. The sample was peripheral blood. All receptors derive from an elderly man with acute or convalescent COVID-19.

Only one count was recorded for this clone. The chain combines TRBV7-8 with TRBJ2-5, with TRBD2 matching 11 bases. Unmatched junction bases numbered 9, after V lost 5 bases and J lost 4 bases. Germline values: CDR1 SGHVS, CDR2 FQNEAQ. This CDR3 has 16 amino acids. Here the CDR3 reads CASSRVLAGAGETQYF. The CDR3 coding sequence is TGTGCCAGCAGCCGAGTACTAGCGGGAGCAGGAGAGACCCAGTACTTC.

This chain joins TRBV10-1 and TRBJ2-2, with TRBD1 matching over 8 bases. The CDR3 is 17 residues long. The V and J ends lost 3 bases and 2 bases, in that order; junction bases with no gene match: 8. The germline V gene encodes CDR1 WNHNN and CDR2 SYGVQD (reference sequence). The CDR3 is CASSDPGQGPNTGELFF. CDR3 DNA: TGCGCCAGCAGTGACCCCGGACAGGGCCCTAACACCGGGGAGCTGTTTTTT.

This clone appeared once. The V and J genes are TRBV6-2 or TRBV6-3 and TRBJ1-2; 7 nucleotides agree with TRBD1. This CDR3 is built from 12 residues. The germline V gene has CDR1 MNHEY and CDR2 SVGEGT. V lost 5 bases and J lost 3; bases outside the gene matches: 0. This chain's CDR3 is CASSQGDYGYTF. In nucleotides, the CDR3 is TGTGCCAGCAGTCAGGGGGACTATGGCTACACCTTC.

J is TRBJ2-4 and V is TRBV3-1 (or the pseudogene TRBV3-2), with D maybe TRBD1 (5 bases). CDR3 length: 15 amino acids. Trimming shortened V by 7 bases and J by 0 bases, and 13 bases separated the two germline ends. The germline V gene encodes CDR1 LGHDT and CDR2 YNNKEL (reference sequence). CDR3 coding DNA: TGTGCCAGCACCAACACAGGATTAGCCAAAAACATTCAGTACTTC. Its protein product is CASTNTGLAKNIQYF.

The chain combines TRBV4-3 with TRBJ1-4; D remains unclear. The length of the CDR3 is 15 residues. CDR1 and CDR2 (germline): LGHNA, YSLEER. The V gene lost 3 bases and the J gene lost 0 bases, with 8 bases spanning the gap. The CDR3 region has the DNA TGCGCCAGCAGCCAGACACACTCAACTAATGAAAAACTGTTTTTT. This sequence encodes CASSQTHSTNEKLFF.

This clone was recorded once. The V gene is TRBV3-1 (or the pseudogene TRBV3-2), the J gene TRBJ1-1; no definite D call. The CDR3 runs to 13 residues. Looked up from germline, CDR1 is LGHDT and CDR2 is YNNKEL (reference sequence). Trimming pared 4 bases from V and 4 bases from J, leaving 10 bases between. CDR3 in DNA: TGTGCCAGCAGCCCTCTACAGAGCACTGAAGCTTTCTTT. Translated: CASSPLQSTEAFF.

This clone was recorded only once. This rearrangement joins TRBV7-9 to TRBJ1-4, with D possibly being TRBD1 (5 bases). The CDR3 sequence is 15 residues long. The germline V gene has CDR1 SEHNR and CDR2 FQNEAQ (reference sequence). Deletions cut 5 bases from V and 0 bases from J, with 10 bases between. Here the CDR3 reads CASSLGTTTNEKLFF. DNA of the CDR3: TGTGCCAGCAGCCTCGGGACTACAACTAATGAAAAACTGTTTTTT. The full variable domain, with the rest looked up from reference TRBV7-9 and TRBJ1-4, is DTGVSQNPRHKITKRGQNVTFRCDPISEHNRLYWYRQTLGQGPEFLTYFQNEAQLEKSRLLSDRFSAERPKGSFSTLEIQRTEQGDSAMYLCASSLGTTTNEKLFFGSGTQLSVL.

This chain links TRBV25-1 with TRBJ1-5, with unresolved D. Trimming left V 2 bases short and J 5 bases short, with 10 bases between. CDR1 and CDR2 (germline): MGHDK, SYGVNS. CDR3 length: 14 residues. CDR3 in amino acids: CASSESLTHQPQHF. The CDR3, as DNA: TGTGCCAGCAGTGAAAGCCTCACGCATCAGCCCCAGCATTTT.

The V gene is TRBV19, the J gene TRBJ1-1, with D possibly TRBD1 on 5 matching bases. In germline, CDR1 is LNHDA, CDR2 SQIVND (reference sequence). With 7 bases removed from V and 0 bases from J, the gap between germline ends came to 15 bases. The CDR3 runs 15 residues. CDR3 region: CASTPRTSVNTEAFF. In nucleotides, the CDR3 is TGTGCCAGTACCCCACGGACATCGGTGAACACTGAAGCTTTCTTT. Based on the CDR3 plus reference TRBV19 and TRBJ1-1, the full variable domain is DGGITQSPKYLFRKEGQNVTLSCEQNLNHDAMYWYRQDPGQGLRLIYYSQIVNDFQKGDIAEGYSVSREKKESFPLTVTSAQKNPTAFYLCASTPRTSVNTEAFFGQGTRLTVV.

The rearrangement uses TRBV18 and TRBJ1-1, with D possibly matching TRBD1 (6 bases). The CDR3 has 12 residues. V was cut by 4 bases and J by 5 bases, with 8 bases left in between. Per the germline V gene, CDR1 is KGHSH and CDR2 is LQKENI. In DNA, the CDR3 is TGTGCCAGCTCACGAAGGGGGACTGAAGCTTTCTTT. It specifies CASSRRGTEAFF.

The chain joins TRBV30 to TRBJ2-7; 7 nucleotides match TRBD2. The V and J ends lost 0 bases and 4 bases, in that order; junction bases with no gene match: 9. CDR3 length equals 15 residues. Germline CDR1 is GTSNPN and CDR2 is SVGIG (reference sequence). The CDR3 DNA sequence: TGTGCCTGGAGTGTACGGGCGGGAGTCTTTTACGAGCAGTACTTC. It yields the protein CAWSVRAGVFYEQYF.

This chain links TRBV3-1 (or the pseudogene TRBV3-2) with TRBJ1-2; D is perhaps TRBD1 (5 bases). Deletions cut 2 bases from V and 7 bases from J, with 14 bases between. This CDR3 contains 14 residues. CDR1 and CDR2 from the germline V gene are LGHDT and YNNKEL (reference sequence). This CDR3 reads CASSQQDLGGGYTF. For the CDR3, the DNA is TGTGCCAGCAGCCAACAGGACCTCGGGGGTGGCTACACCTTC.

V gene TRBV7-3 combines with J gene TRBJ2-1; 7 bases line up with TRBD1. This CDR3 region has 13 residues. Germline-derived CDR1 and CDR2 are SGHTA and FQGTGA. V gave up 5 bases and J gave up 4 bases; unmatched junction bases: 2. This chain's CDR3 is CASSVGQYNEQFF. DNA of the CDR3: TGTGCCAGCAGCGTGGGACAGTACAATGAGCAGTTCTTC.

The chain employs TRBV11-1 and TRBJ1-4, with a tentative D call TRBD1 (5 bases). V lost 4 bases and J 5 bases, leaving 8 bases between the germline ends. The CDR3 contains 13 residues. Germline CDR1 is SGHAT and CDR2 is FQDESV (reference sequence). CDR3 sequence: CASSSTENEKLFF. CDR3 sequence (DNA): TGTGCCAGCAGCTCGACAGAGAATGAAAAACTGTTTTTT.

V gene TRBV5-6 combines with J gene TRBJ1-1; D gene unclear. The CDR3 runs 15 residues. Trimming removed 0 bases from V and 0 bases from J, with 9 bases in between. Germline lookup yields CDR1 SGHDT and CDR2 YYEEEE. This CDR3 is CASSLVGDLNTEAFF. The CDR3 region has the DNA TGTGCCAGCAGCTTGGTGGGAGATTTGAACACTGAAGCTTTCTTT. Filled out from reference TRBV5-6 and TRBJ1-1, the complete variable domain reads DAGVTQSPTHLIKTRGQQVTLRCSPKSGHDTVSWYQQALGQGPQFIFQYYEEEERQRGNFPDRFSGHQFPNYSSELNVNALLLGDSALYLCASSLVGDLNTEAFFGQGTRLTVV.

V is TRBV9 and J is TRBJ1-2; no firm D call. The CDR3 runs 13 residues. Trimming took off 6 bases at V and 2 bases at J, with 11 bases between the two ends. Germline V CDR1 and CDR2: SGDLS, YYNGEE. The CDR3: CASTRGGNYGYTF. DNA of the CDR3: TGTGCCAGCACCCGAGGCGGGAACTATGGCTACACCTTC.

The chain employs TRBV7-2 and TRBJ2-5, with TRBD2 as a possible D gene (5 bases). Per germline, CDR1 SGHTA and CDR2 FQGNSA. CDR3 length: 14 residues. The V end was cut by 2 bases, the J end by 1 base, with 8 bases between. This chain's CDR3 is CASSLSAGQETQYF. The CDR3 nucleotides read TGTGCCAGCAGCTTATCGGCGGGCCAAGAGACCCAGTACTTC.

V usage is TRBV14 and J usage is TRBJ1-2, with D perhaps TRBD1 (6 bases). Germline CDR1 and CDR2: SGHDN and FVKESK. V was trimmed by 1 base and J by 2 bases, leaving 11 bases between them. The CDR3 spans 15 residues. The CDR3 region is CASSQVRGWNYGYTF. The DNA for the CDR3 is TGTGCCAGCAGCCAAGTAAGGGGGTGGAACTATGGCTACACCTTC.

V and J are TRBV9 and TRBJ2-2; maybe TRBD2 (6 bases). Germline loops: CDR1 SGDLS, CDR2 YYNGEE. Trimming shortened V by 0 bases and J by 8 bases, and 17 bases separated the two germline ends. There are 16 residues in the CDR3. Here the CDR3 reads CASSVGGGGGSGELFF. The CDR3 DNA reads TGTGCCAGCAGCGTAGGAGGAGGTGGGGGGAGTGGGGAGCTGTTTTTT.

The gene calls are TRBV6-2 or TRBV6-3 and TRBJ2-7; 7 nucleotides agree with TRBD2. CDR1 is MNHEY and CDR2 is SVGEGT in the germline V gene. The CDR3 spans 14 residues. The V segment lost 4 bases and the J segment 6 bases; nucleotides outside the gene matches: 9. This CDR3 reads CASSSQGGATEQYF. For the CDR3, the DNA is TGTGCCAGCAGTTCCCAGGGAGGGGCGACCGAGCAGTACTTC.

The DNA for the CDR3 is TGTGCCAGCAGCTTAACGGTCTTGGGGCTGGGCGCAGATACGCAGTATTTT. It is translated as CASSLTVLGLGADTQYF. This chain uses TRBV7-3 with TRBJ2-3, with D tentatively TRBD1 (5 bases). Trimming cost V 0 bases and J 4 bases, with 17 bases left between them. CDR3 length: 17 amino acids. Germline V gene data show CDR1 as SGHTA and CDR2 as FQGTGA.

The J gene is TRBJ2-2, the V gene TRBV2, with D possibly TRBD2 on 6 matching bases. This CDR3 has 15 amino acids. Germline CDR1 and CDR2: SNHLY and FYNNEI. With 8 bases removed from V and 4 bases from J, the gap between germline ends came to 17 bases. The CDR3 coding sequence is TGTGCCAGCGCGGGAATAGGCAGATCCACCGGGGAGCTGTTTTTT. This codes for CASAGIGRSTGELFF.

Here the CDR3 DNA reads TGTGCCAGCAGGGGACAGATAAATTCACCCCTCCACTTT. It is translated as CASRGQINSPLHF. The chain recombines TRBV6-5 with TRBJ1-6, with TRBD1 matching over 7 bases. CDR1 MNHEY and CDR2 SVGAGI come from the germline V gene. The CDR3 has 13 amino acids. J was trimmed by 7 bases and V by 6 bases; bases with no gene match: 3.

The V call is TRBV28, the J call TRBJ1-2, with no clear D. The V gene lost 3 bases and the J gene lost 8 bases, with 4 bases spanning the gap. The germline V gene has CDR1 MDHEN and CDR2 SYDVKM. The CDR3 length is 10 residues. CDR3 nucleotides: TGTGCCAGCAGTTTCAAAGGCTACACCTTC. Translated: CASSFKGYTF.

The J gene is TRBJ1-5, the V gene TRBV19; unclear D gene. The CDR3 runs to 13 residues. The germline V gene has CDR1 LNHDA and CDR2 SQIVND (reference sequence). Trimming took 5 bases from V and 4 from J, leaving 9 bases between them. The DNA for the CDR3 is TGTGCCAGTAGTGCCTCAGATAATCAGCCCCAGCATTTT. Translating gives CASSASDNQPQHF.

V usage is TRBV6-5 and J usage is TRBJ2-1; tentative D call: TRBD1 (6 bases). Germline CDR1 reads MNHEY; CDR2 reads SVGAGI. V dropped 7 bases and J dropped 7 bases, with 17 bases sitting between them. The length of the CDR3 is 14 residues. The DNA for the CDR3 is TGTGCCAGCACACAGGGTGATCACAGAAATGAGCAGTTCTTC. It yields the protein CASTQGDHRNEQFF.

V usage is TRBV29-1 and J usage is TRBJ1-2; D perhaps matches TRBD1 (5 bases). There are 11 residues in the CDR3. The germline V gene has CDR1 SQVTM and CDR2 ANQGSEA. The V end was cut by 8 bases, the J end by 8 bases, with 15 bases between. The chain's CDR3 is CSSKAGDGYTF. CDR3 in DNA: TGCAGCTCAAAGGCGGGGGACGGCTACACCTTC.